Presented here are 30 T cell receptor beta chains from one specimen sequenced in a study of blood T cell repertoires in COVID-19. The data were produced by immunoSEQ multiplex PCR, yet TCRdb's version contains in-frame clones alone and is incomplete. Of roughly 100,000 clones in the sample, 75% to 90% were seen once. Source material: peripheral blood. Receptors originate from a woman of 80 years or more with acute or convalescent COVID-19.

A remark on this clone: This CDR3 is also generated by other DNA sequences in the sample. The rearrangement joins TRBV18 to TRBJ2-3; TRBD2 might be the D (7 bases). The CDR3 covers 15 residues. CDR1 is KGHSH, CDR2 LQKENI, per germline. Between the trimmed V and J ends, which lost 2 bases and 0 bases, there was a span of 9 bases. CDR3 bases: TGTGCCAGCTCACCAACGGGGGGCAGCACAGATACGCAGTATTTT. This codes for CASSPTGGSTDTQYF.

The chain recombines TRBV6-5 with TRBJ1-1; possibly TRBD1 for D (5 bases). V shed 4 bases and J shed 4 bases, with 10 bases lying between them. CDR3 size: 13 residues. CDR1 MNHEY and CDR2 SVGAGI come from the germline V gene. In nucleotides, the CDR3 is TGTGCCAGCAGTTCGTTTAGGGGCACTGAAGCTTTCTTT. Residues: CASSSFRGTEAFF.

This clone came up a few times. The genes are TRBV5-4 and TRBJ2-1, with 9 positions matching TRBD2. J gave up 7 bases and V 4 bases, and 12 bases lay outside the gene matches. The CDR3 spans 16 residues. CDR1 is SGHNT, CDR2 YYREEE, per germline (reference sequence). As DNA, the CDR3 is TGTGCCAGCAGCAGGGGACTAGCTGAATCGGTTAATGAGCAGTTCTTC. Translation gives CASSRGLAESVNEQFF.

This rearrangement joins TRBV6-1 to TRBJ1-4; 7 nucleotides agree with TRBD1. This CDR3 region has 16 residues. With 3 bases clipped from V and 6 bases from J, the junction kept 10 bases outside the gene matches. CDR1 and CDR2 (germline): MNHNS, SASEGT. CDR3 protein: CASSEYSGTVHEKLFF. CDR3 coding DNA: TGTGCCAGCAGTGAGTATTCTGGGACAGTGCATGAAAAACTGTTTTTT.

V usage is TRBV2 and J usage is TRBJ2-1; 12 positions match TRBD2. Germline lookup yields CDR1 SNHLY and CDR2 FYNNEI. This CDR3 has 11 residues. V was clipped by 8 bases and J by 13 bases; unmatched bases: 3. The CDR3, as DNA: TGTGCCAGCGGACTAGCGGGGCCCCAGTTCTTC. It translates to CASGLAGPQFF.

The chain couples TRBV6-5 to TRBJ2-3, with 7 bases that match TRBD1. The V gene's germline CDR1 is MNHEY and CDR2 SVGAGI. The trim removed 6 bases at V and 3 bases at J, leaving 9 bases unmatched. The CDR3 spans 15 residues. The CDR3 region is CASRIDREKTDTQYF. The CDR3 nucleotides read TGTGCCAGCAGGATCGACAGGGAGAAAACAGATACGCAGTATTTT.

The chain carries TRBV28 and TRBJ1-2, with TRBD1 as a possible D gene (6 bases). CDR3 length equals 15 residues. Germline CDR1 MDHEN, CDR2 SYDVKM. The germline V and J ends were trimmed by 2 bases and 8 bases, with 18 bases remaining between them. CDR3 protein: CASSLERNQGKGYTF. CDR3 nucleotides: TGTGCCAGCAGTTTAGAAAGAAATCAGGGGAAGGGCTACACCTTC.

This clone came up a few times. The chain joins TRBV18 to TRBJ1-1; the D gene is possibly TRBD1 (6 bases). The CDR3 is 14 amino acids. Between the trimmed V and J ends, which lost 4 bases and 3 bases, there was a span of 12 bases. Germline V lookup: CDR1 KGHSH, CDR2 LQKENI. CDR3 in DNA: TGTGCCAGCTCACTACAGGGTGGAGACACTGAAGCTTTCTTT. It yields the protein CASSLQGGDTEAFF.

This chain connects TRBV28 to TRBJ1-4, with a weak D call TRBD1 (5 bases). The CDR3 covers 13 residues. The V end was cut by 8 bases, the J end by 6 bases, with 13 bases between. Germline loops: CDR1 MDHEN, CDR2 SYDVKM. The CDR3, as DNA: TGTGCCAGCTGTCCAGGGTGGGATGAAAAACTGTTTTTT. It yields the protein CASCPGWDEKLFF.

CDR3 sequence reads: CASSLDRAATGELFF. In nucleotides, the CDR3 is TGCGCCAGCAGCTTGGACAGGGCGGCGACCGGGGAGCTGTTTTTT. The chain links TRBV5-1 to TRBJ2-2; the D gene is possibly TRBD1 (6 bases). V was cut by 0 bases and J by 5 bases, with 11 bases left in between. The germline V gene has CDR1 SGHRS and CDR2 YFSETQ. This CDR3 has 15 amino acids.

The chain carries TRBV19 and TRBJ2-1; 15 bases match TRBD2. CDR1 is LNHDA, CDR2 SQIVND, per germline (reference sequence). Unmatched junction bases numbered 3, after V lost 3 bases and J lost 9 bases. This CDR3 has 15 amino acids. The CDR3 loop is CASSIWTSGRGEQFF. Here the CDR3 DNA reads TGTGCCAGTAGTATCTGGACTAGCGGGAGGGGTGAGCAGTTCTTC.

The chain is built from TRBV24-1 and TRBJ1-2; the match to TRBD1 covers 11 bases. There are 15 residues in the CDR3. Trimming at V came to 4 bases and at J to 7 bases, leaving 7 bases not matched to a gene. Germline CDR1 and CDR2: KGHDR and SFDVKD. For the CDR3, the DNA is TGTGCCACCAGTGACCCGGGACAGGGGGTAGGTGGCTACACCTTC. As protein: CATSDPGQGVGGYTF.

This clone was counted a single time. The gene calls are TRBV29-1 and TRBJ2-3, with D possibly TRBD1 on 6 matching bases. The CDR3 length is 15 residues. Germline V lookup: CDR1 SQVTM, CDR2 ANQGSEA. Trimming took off 7 bases at V and 0 bases at J, with 17 bases between the two ends. The CDR3 loop reads CSARGHKKSTDTQYF. As DNA, the CDR3 is TGCAGCGCACGGGGACATAAAAAAAGCACAGATACGCAGTATTTT.

The chain joins TRBV3-1 (or the pseudogene TRBV3-2) to TRBJ2-2; 9 bases match TRBD2. V lost 2 bases, J lost 4 bases, and 8 bases stayed unmatched. Germline CDR1 and CDR2: LGHDT and YNNKEL (reference sequence). The CDR3 has 17 residues. The CDR3 sequence is CASSQLASGAATGELFF. Written as DNA, the CDR3 is TGTGCCAGCAGCCAACTAGCTAGCGGGGCCGCCACCGGGGAGCTGTTTTTT.

This chain uses TRBV9 with TRBJ2-1; 11 nucleotides agree with TRBD2. The length of the CDR3 is 16 residues. Per germline, CDR1 SGDLS and CDR2 YYNGEE. J was trimmed by 7 bases and V by 4 bases; bases with no gene match: 10. The CDR3 here is CASSPRGTSGGNEQFF. Here the CDR3 DNA reads TGTGCCAGCAGCCCGAGGGGTACTAGCGGGGGAAATGAGCAGTTCTTC.

CDR3 in DNA: TGTGCCAGCTCCGGAGAAATAACAGGGGGCACCTTTTACGAGCAGTACTTC. Translated: CASSGEITGGTFYEQYF. V usage is TRBV18 and J usage is TRBJ2-7; 9 bases match TRBD1. V was pared by 6 bases and J by 4 bases, with 16 bases of the junction left unmatched. The germline V gene encodes CDR1 KGHSH and CDR2 LQKENI. This CDR3 is 17 amino acids long.

This sequence joins TRBV5-8 and TRBJ1-6, with 9 bases that match TRBD1. The junction had 3 bases not matched to a gene; V was cut back by 4 bases and J by 7 bases. In germline, CDR1 is SGHTS, CDR2 YDEGEE. This CDR3 comprises 14 residues. The CDR3 DNA sequence: TGTGCCAGCAGCCCCGGACAGGGGAATTCACCCCTCCACTTT. As protein: CASSPGQGNSPLHF.

Only a few counts were recorded for this clone. The gene calls are TRBV7-9 and TRBJ1-1, with D possibly TRBD1 on 6 matching bases. This CDR3 is built from 14 residues. V lost 1 base and J lost 3, with 9 bases in between. CDR1 is SEHNR and CDR2 is FQNEAQ in the germline V gene (reference sequence). CDR3 residues: CASSLVAGDTEAFF. CDR3 nucleotide sequence: TGTGCCAGCAGCTTAGTAGCAGGGGACACTGAAGCTTTCTTT.

This clone was seen a single time. The chain recombines TRBV5-4 with TRBJ2-7; D is perhaps TRBD1 (6 bases). V was trimmed by 4 bases and J by 5 bases, leaving 10 bases between them. This CDR3 is built from 12 residues. Per germline, CDR1 SGHNT and CDR2 YYREEE (reference sequence). The CDR3 loop reads CASSPQGHEQYF. DNA for the CDR3: TGTGCCAGCAGCCCACAGGGACACGAGCAGTACTTC.

The rearrangement uses TRBV5-4 and TRBJ2-1; 7 bases are shared with TRBD2. With 2 bases clipped from V and 7 bases from J, the junction kept 15 bases outside the gene matches. The CDR3 has 17 residues. Per germline, CDR1 SGHNT and CDR2 YYREEE (reference sequence). Here the CDR3 DNA reads TGTGCCAGCAGCTTCTCTCCCGGGACTACGGCGCGGAATGAGCAGTTCTTC. Residues: CASSFSPGTTARNEQFF.

This clone is a singleton in its sample. This rearrangement joins TRBV30 to TRBJ2-3; 7 bases line up with TRBD2. This CDR3 is built from 13 residues. V was clipped by 2 bases and J by 7 bases; unmatched bases: 6. Germline V CDR1 and CDR2: GTSNPN, SVGIG (reference sequence). The CDR3 sequence: CAWSYGGVNTQYF. The CDR3 region has the DNA TGTGCCTGGAGTTATGGGGGGGTCAATACGCAGTATTTT.

The rearrangement uses TRBV5-1 and TRBJ1-3, with a tentative D call TRBD1 (5 bases). Germline-derived CDR1 and CDR2 are SGHRS and YFSETQ. Trimming stripped 0 bases from V and 3 bases from J, with 7 bases between. This CDR3 has 14 residues. The CDR3 sequence: CASSLDRIGNTIYF. CDR3 nucleotide sequence: TGCGCCAGCAGCTTGGACAGGATTGGAAACACCATATATTTT.

This sequence joins TRBV30 and TRBJ1-6; a possible D gene is TRBD1 (6 bases). V lost 3 bases and J lost 7, with 13 bases in between. CDR1 is GTSNPN, CDR2 SVGIG, per germline (reference sequence). This CDR3 comprises 14 residues. The CDR3 loop reads CAWRTIGTNSPLHF. The CDR3 nucleotides are TGTGCCTGGAGGACCATAGGGACAAATTCACCCCTCCACTTT.

The chain is built from TRBV3-1 (or the pseudogene TRBV3-2) and TRBJ2-7; 9 nucleotides agree with TRBD1. Germline V lookup: CDR1 LGHDT, CDR2 YNNKEL (reference sequence). V lost 0 bases to trimming and J lost 3 bases; unmatched junction nucleotides: 3. The length of the CDR3 is 15 residues. As DNA, the CDR3 is TGTGCCAGCAGCCAAGACGGGACAGGGATCTACGAGCAGTACTTC. Encoded protein: CASSQDGTGIYEQYF.

The genes are TRBV5-1 and TRBJ2-3; maybe TRBD2 (6 bases). The CDR3 runs to 14 residues. Germline loops: CDR1 SGHRS, CDR2 YFSETQ. Trimming pared 4 bases from V and 2 bases from J, leaving 11 bases between. The CDR3 sequence: CASSAGLTTDTQYF. The CDR3 coding sequence is TGCGCCAGCAGCGCGGGACTTACCACAGATACGCAGTATTTT.

V gene TRBV5-6 combines with J gene TRBJ1-3; TRBD1 matches at 9 bases. The CDR3 covers 16 residues. The V and J ends lost 3 bases and 0 bases, in that order; junction bases with no gene match: 4. Germline loops: CDR1 SGHDT, CDR2 YYEEEE. CDR3: CASSYQGQGSGNTIYF. The CDR3 DNA follows: TGTGCCAGCAGCTACCAGGGACAGGGCTCTGGAAACACCATATATTTT.

The chain links TRBV18 to TRBJ1-1; D is ambiguous. V lost 2 bases, J lost 2 bases, and 9 bases lay in between. Germline loops: CDR1 KGHSH, CDR2 LQKENI. The CDR3 is made up of 14 amino acids. In DNA form, the CDR3 reads TGTGCCAGCTCACCAATTCCGGGAAACACTGAAGCTTTCTTT. Translated, it gives CASSPIPGNTEAFF.

This chain joins TRBV3-1 (or the pseudogene TRBV3-2) and TRBJ1-2; D may be TRBD1 (6 bases). The CDR3 extends over 14 amino acids. Germline CDR1 and CDR2: LGHDT and YNNKEL (reference sequence). Trimming removed 1 base from V and 7 bases from J, with 13 bases in between. The CDR3 DNA sequence: TGTGCCAGCAGCCAAGGGGACCCAGGGGTTGGCTACACCTTC. It specifies CASSQGDPGVGYTF.

Concerning this clone: The sample has other DNA sequences that encode this CDR3 too. This chain uses TRBV3-1 (or the pseudogene TRBV3-2) with TRBJ1-1; tentative D call: TRBD1 (6 bases). The CDR3 sequence is 18 residues long. Trimming shortened V by 4 bases and J by 3 bases, and 24 bases separated the two germline ends. CDR1 and CDR2 (germline): LGHDT, YNNKEL (reference sequence). This chain's CDR3 is CASSLKARGRGLYTEAFF. As DNA, the CDR3 is TGTGCCAGCAGCCTAAAGGCCAGGGGACGAGGGCTATACACTGAAGCTTTCTTT.

This chain links TRBV5-1 with TRBJ2-7; 8 nucleotides match TRBD1. The V segment lost 7 bases and the J segment 2 bases; nucleotides outside the gene matches: 5. The germline V gene encodes CDR1 SGHRS and CDR2 YFSETQ. The CDR3 length is 13 residues. The CDR3 loop reads CASGTGGAYEQYF. In nucleotides, the CDR3 is TGCGCCAGCGGGACAGGAGGGGCCTACGAGCAGTACTTC.